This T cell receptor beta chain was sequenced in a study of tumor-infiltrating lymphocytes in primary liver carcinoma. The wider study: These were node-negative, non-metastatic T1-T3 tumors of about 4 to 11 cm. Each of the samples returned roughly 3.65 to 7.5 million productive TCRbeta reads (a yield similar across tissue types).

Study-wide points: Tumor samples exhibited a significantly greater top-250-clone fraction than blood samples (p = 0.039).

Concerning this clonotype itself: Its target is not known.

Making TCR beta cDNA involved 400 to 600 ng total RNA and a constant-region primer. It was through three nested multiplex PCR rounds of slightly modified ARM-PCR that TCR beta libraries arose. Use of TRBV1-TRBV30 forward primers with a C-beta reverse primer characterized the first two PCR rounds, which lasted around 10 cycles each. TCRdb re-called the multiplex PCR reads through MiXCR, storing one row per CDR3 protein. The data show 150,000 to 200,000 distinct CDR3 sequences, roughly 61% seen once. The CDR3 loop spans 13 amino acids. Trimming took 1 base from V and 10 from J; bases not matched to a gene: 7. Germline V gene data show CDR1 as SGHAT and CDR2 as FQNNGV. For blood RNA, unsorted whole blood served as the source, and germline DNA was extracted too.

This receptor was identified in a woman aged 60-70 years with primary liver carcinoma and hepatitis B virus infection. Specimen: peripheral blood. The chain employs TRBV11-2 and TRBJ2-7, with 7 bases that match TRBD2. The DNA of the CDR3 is TGTGCCAGCAGCTTAGCCTCTAGGGAGGGTCAGTACTTC. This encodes CASSLASREGQYF.